This T cell receptor (beta chain) appears in the sequencing data of a study of shared clonotypes between healthy human individuals. On the study more broadly: Donors consisted of a couple of women and a few men between 18 and 49.

Whole-study findings and limits: Only blood underwent sampling, and tissue repertoires likely differ. Clonotypes that were shared across four donors made up around 5% of naive CD4 clonotypes.

Between the trimmed V and J ends, which lost 5 bases and 4 bases, there was a span of 17 bases. The CDR3 covers 16 residues. In germline, CDR1 is SEHNR, CDR2 FQNEAQ (reference sequence). Methods used by the authors: Filtering of immunoSEQ junctional sequences could not match full-length read filtering. The protocol was immunoSEQ multiplex PCR, while the TCRdb copy is restricted to in-frame clones and leaves out a portion. V, J and clone size derive from that table, while D and trimming were established from the DNA sequence. Of 850,000 to 1,100,000 clones listed, roughly 80% were seen once; the top ten hold almost 0.9%. This clone was seen more than once but under ten times. Its antigen is currently unknown.

The source is a man in his late teens or twenties in good health. Some clones in this sample may be carry-over from other donors' samples. This sequence joins TRBV7-9 and TRBJ2-2; D is undetermined. Sequencing was carried out using memory CD4+ T cells from PBMCs. Subset reported: CD45RA-negative fraction. The chain's CDR3 is CASSPLWAPSTGELFF. The CDR3 DNA is TGTGCCAGCAGCCCCTTGTGGGCCCCGAGCACCGGGGAGCTGTTTTTT.